This T cell receptor (beta chain) is drawn from a study of T cells in Graves' hyperthyroidism and ophthalmopathy. Study at large: Blood from the periphery was taken at initial diagnosis, before any treatment. Whole-study findings and limits: Ophthalmopathy, as predicted by the model, came a median 6.5 months after the prediction. Blood samples included most of the expanded thyroid clonotypes exceeding 0.001.

This clonotype was observed at least ten times. As yet, its antigen is unknown. RNA transcripts yielded amplified TCR beta CDR3 regions. Carried out on the TCR CDR3, a first-round RT-PCR used the HTBI primer set. TCRdb reprocessed the multiplex PCR reads via MiXCR and lists one record per CDR3 protein. The table shows hundreds of thousands of distinct CDR3 sequences, with about 20% occurring only once. The CDR3 runs 14 residues. Germline V lookup: CDR1 SNHLY, CDR2 FYNNEI. The junction had 5 bases not matched to a gene; V was cut back by 6 bases and J by 3 bases. The receptor was isolated from a woman aged 18-29 years with Graves' hyperthyroidism. This chain links TRBV2 with TRBJ1-1; 9 positions match TRBD1. Sequencing was done on a sample of blood. CDR3 sequence (DNA): TGTGCCAGCAGCGGGACAGGGAGGGACACTGAAGCTTTCTTT. Residues: CASSGTGRDTEAFF.